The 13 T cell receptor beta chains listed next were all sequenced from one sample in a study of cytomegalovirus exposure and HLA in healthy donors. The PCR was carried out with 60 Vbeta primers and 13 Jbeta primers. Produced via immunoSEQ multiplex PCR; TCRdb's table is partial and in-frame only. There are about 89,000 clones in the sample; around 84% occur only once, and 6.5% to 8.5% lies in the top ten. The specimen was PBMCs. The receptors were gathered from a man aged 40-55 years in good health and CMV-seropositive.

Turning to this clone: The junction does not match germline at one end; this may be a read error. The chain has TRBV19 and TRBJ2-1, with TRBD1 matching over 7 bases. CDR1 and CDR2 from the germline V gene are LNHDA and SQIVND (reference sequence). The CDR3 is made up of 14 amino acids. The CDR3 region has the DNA TGTGCCAGTAGTACCGAGGTCGGGACAGTTAATGGGATCTTC. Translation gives CASSTEVGTVNGIF. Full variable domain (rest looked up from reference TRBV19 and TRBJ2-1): DGGITQSPKYLFRKEGQNVTLSCEQNLNHDAMYWYRQDPGQGLRLIYYSQIVNDFQKGDIAEGYSVSREKKESFPLTVTSAQKNPTAFYLCASSTEVGTVNGIFGPGTRLTVL.

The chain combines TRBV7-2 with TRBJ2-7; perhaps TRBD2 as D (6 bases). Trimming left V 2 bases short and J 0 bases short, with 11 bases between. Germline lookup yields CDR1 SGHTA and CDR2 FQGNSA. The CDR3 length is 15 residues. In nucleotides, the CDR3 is TGTGCCAGCAGCTTATGGGGTAGCGGCTCCTACGAGCAGTACTTC. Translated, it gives CASSLWGSGSYEQYF.

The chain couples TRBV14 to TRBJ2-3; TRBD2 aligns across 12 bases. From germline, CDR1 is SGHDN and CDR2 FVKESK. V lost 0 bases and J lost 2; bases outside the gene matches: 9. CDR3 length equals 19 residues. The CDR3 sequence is CASSQEMASGGADTDTQYF. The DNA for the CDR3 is TGTGCCAGCAGCCAAGAAATGGCTAGCGGGGGGGCCGACACAGATACGCAGTATTTT. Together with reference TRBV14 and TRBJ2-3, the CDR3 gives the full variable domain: EAGVTQFPSHSVIEKGQTVTLRCDPISGHDNLYWYRRVMGKEIKFLLHFVKESKQDESGMPNNRFLAERTGGTYSTLKVQPAELEDSGVYFCASSQEMASGGADTDTQYFGPGTRLTVL.

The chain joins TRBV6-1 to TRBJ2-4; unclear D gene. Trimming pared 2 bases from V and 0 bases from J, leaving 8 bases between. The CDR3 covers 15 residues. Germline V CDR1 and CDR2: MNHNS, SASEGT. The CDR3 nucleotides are TGTGCCAGCAGTGAAACGACACTAGCCAAAAACATTCAGTACTTC. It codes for CASSETTLAKNIQYF.

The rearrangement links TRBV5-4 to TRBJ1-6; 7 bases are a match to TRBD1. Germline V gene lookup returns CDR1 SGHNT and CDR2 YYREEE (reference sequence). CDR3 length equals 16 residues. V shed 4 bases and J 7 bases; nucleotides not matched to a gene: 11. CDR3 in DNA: TGTGCCAGCAGCCAAACAGGGGTTAAACAAAATTCACCCCTCCACTTT. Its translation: CASSQTGVKQNSPLHF.

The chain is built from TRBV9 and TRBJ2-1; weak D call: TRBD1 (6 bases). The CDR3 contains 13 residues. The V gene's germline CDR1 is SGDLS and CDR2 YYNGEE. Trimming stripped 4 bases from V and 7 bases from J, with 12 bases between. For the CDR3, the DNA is TGTGCCAGCAGCAAGCCCACAGGGAATGAGCAGTTCTTC. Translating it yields CASSKPTGNEQFF.

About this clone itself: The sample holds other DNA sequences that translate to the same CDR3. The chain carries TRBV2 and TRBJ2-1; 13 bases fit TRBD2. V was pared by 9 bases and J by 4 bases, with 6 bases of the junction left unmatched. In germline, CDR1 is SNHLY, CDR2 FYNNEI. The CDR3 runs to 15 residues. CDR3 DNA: TGTGCCAGAAAGCCGGGACTAGCGGGATACAATGAGCAGTTCTTC. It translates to CARKPGLAGYNEQFF.

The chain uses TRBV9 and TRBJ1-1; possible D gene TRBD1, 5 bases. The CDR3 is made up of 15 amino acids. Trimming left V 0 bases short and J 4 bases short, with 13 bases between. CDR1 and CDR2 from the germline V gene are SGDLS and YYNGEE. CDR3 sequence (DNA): TGTGCCAGCAGCGTAGAGGGGAGGTACGGCACTGAAGCTTTCTTT. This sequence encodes CASSVEGRYGTEAFF. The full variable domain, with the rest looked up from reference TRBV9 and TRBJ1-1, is DSGVTQTPKHLITATGQRVTLRCSPRSGDLSVYWYQQSLDQGLQFLIQYYNGEERAKGNILERFSAQQFPDLHSELNLSSLELGDSALYFCASSVEGRYGTEAFFGQGTRLTVV.

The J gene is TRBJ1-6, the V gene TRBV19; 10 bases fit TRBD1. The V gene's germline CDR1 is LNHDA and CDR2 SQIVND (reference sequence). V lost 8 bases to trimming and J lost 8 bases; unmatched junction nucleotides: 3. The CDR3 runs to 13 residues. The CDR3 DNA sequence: TGTGCCAGTGGGGACAGGGGCGATTCACCCCTCCACTTT. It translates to CASGDRGDSPLHF.

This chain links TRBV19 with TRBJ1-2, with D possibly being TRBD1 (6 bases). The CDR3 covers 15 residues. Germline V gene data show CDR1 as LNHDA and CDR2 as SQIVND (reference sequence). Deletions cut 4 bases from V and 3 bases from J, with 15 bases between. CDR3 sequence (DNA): TGTGCCAGTAGTACGCCACAGGGTCCGGACTATGGCTACACCTTC. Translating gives CASSTPQGPDYGYTF.

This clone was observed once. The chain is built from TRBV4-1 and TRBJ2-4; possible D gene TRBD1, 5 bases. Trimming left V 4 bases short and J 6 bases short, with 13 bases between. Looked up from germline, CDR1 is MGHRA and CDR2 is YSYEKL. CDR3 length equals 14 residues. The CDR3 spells CASSLGAGPNIQYF. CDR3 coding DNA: TGCGCCAGCAGCCTAGGGGCAGGGCCAAACATTCAGTACTTC.

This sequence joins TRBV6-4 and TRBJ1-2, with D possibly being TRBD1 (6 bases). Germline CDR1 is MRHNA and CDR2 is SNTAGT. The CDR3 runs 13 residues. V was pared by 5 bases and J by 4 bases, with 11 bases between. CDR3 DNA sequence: TGTGCCAGCAGTCAGGGGATCGGCTATGGCTACACCTTC. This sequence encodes CASSQGIGYGYTF.

In nucleotides, the CDR3 is TGCGCCAGCAGCTCTAACGGATGGACAGGGGTTTTAGCTAATGAAAAACTGTTTTTT. Translation gives CASSSNGWTGVLANEKLFF. The rearrangement joins TRBV5-1 to TRBJ1-4, with 9 bases that match TRBD1. The CDR3 length is 19 residues. With 3 bases clipped from V and 3 bases from J, the junction kept 15 bases outside the gene matches. Germline loops: CDR1 SGHRS, CDR2 YFSETQ.